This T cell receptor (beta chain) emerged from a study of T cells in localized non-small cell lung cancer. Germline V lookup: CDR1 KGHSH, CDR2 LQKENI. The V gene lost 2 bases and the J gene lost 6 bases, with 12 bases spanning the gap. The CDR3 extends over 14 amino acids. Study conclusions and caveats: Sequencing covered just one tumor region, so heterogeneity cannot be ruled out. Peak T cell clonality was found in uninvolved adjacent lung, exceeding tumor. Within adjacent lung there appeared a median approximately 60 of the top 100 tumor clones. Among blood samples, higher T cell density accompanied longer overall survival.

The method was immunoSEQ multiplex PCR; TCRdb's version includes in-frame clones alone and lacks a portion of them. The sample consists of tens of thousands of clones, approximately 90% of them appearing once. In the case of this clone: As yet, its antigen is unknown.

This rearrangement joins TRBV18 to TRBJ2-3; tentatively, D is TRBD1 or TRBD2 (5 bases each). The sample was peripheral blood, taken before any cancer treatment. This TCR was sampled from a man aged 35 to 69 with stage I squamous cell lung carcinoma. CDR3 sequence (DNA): TGTGCCAGCTCACCAGGGGGTGGGGCCGATACGCAGTATTTT. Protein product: CASSPGGGADTQYF.